These 18 T cell receptor beta chains share one sample of origin, sequenced in a study of T cells after yellow fever vaccination. TCRdb processed the 5' RACE reads anew with MiXCR; each CDR3 protein has one entry. This table has 350,000 to 550,000 distinct CDR3 sequences, roughly 20% appearing once. Source: PBMCs, taken before the yellow fever booster vaccination. The receptors come from a man aged 18 to 35 who received the YFV17D yellow fever vaccine.

V usage is TRBV11-2 and J usage is TRBJ2-7; D not certain. This CDR3 is 16 amino acids long. Germline V gene lookup returns CDR1 SGHAT and CDR2 FQNNGV. V lost 0 bases, J lost 0 bases, and 12 bases lay in between. This chain's CDR3 is CASSLEGPPLSYEQYF. As DNA, the CDR3 is TGTGCCAGCAGCTTAGAGGGCCCCCCCCTCTCCTACGAGCAGTACTTC.

This clonotype was seen a few times. This chain joins TRBV12-3 or TRBV12-4 and TRBJ2-6; D unresolved. V was trimmed by 5 bases and J by 3 bases, leaving 8 bases between them. The CDR3 runs to 14 residues. The CDR3 bases are TGTGCCAGCAGTCTGTCGGTTGGGGCCAACGTCCTGACTTTC. It specifies CASSLSVGANVLTF.

The rearrangement joins TRBV6-2 or TRBV6-3 to TRBJ2-1; TRBD1 matches at 10 bases. From germline, CDR1 is MNHEY and CDR2 SVGEGT. This CDR3 region has 14 residues. J gave up 10 bases and V 6 bases, and 9 bases lay outside the gene matches. The CDR3 is CASREGQGFGEQFF. The CDR3 DNA sequence: TGTGCCAGCAGAGAGGGACAGGGGTTCGGGGAGCAGTTCTTC.

This clonotype was counted between two and nine times. V and J are TRBV7-3 and TRBJ2-3; tentatively, D is TRBD1 (6 bases). V lost 2 bases, J lost 1 base, and 10 bases lay in between. This CDR3 comprises 15 residues. Germline lookup yields CDR1 SGHTA and CDR2 FQGTGA. CDR3 sequence: CASSLSGAGTDTQYF. The CDR3, as DNA: TGTGCCAGCAGCTTATCAGGGGCTGGCACAGATACGCAGTATTTT.

This clonotype came up a few times. This rearrangement joins TRBV4-1 to TRBJ2-5, with D possibly being TRBD1 (6 bases). Trimming took 3 bases from V and 3 from J, leaving 14 bases between them. Per the germline V gene, CDR1 is MGHRA and CDR2 is YSYEKL. The CDR3 runs 15 residues. CDR3 bases: TGCGCCAGCAGCCATACACGGGACATCGAAGAGACCCAGTACTTC. Protein product: CASSHTRDIEETQYF.

This clonotype was seen only once. The gene calls are TRBV24-1 and TRBJ2-3; a possible D gene is TRBD2 (6 bases). This CDR3 region has 16 residues. V was shortened by 4 bases and J by 0 bases, with 13 bases between the two germline ends. Looked up from germline, CDR1 is KGHDR and CDR2 is SFDVKD. Written as DNA, the CDR3 is TGTGCCACCAGTGAACCGGGACTTACTAGCACAGATACGCAGTATTTT. This sequence encodes CATSEPGLTSTDTQYF.

The rearrangement joins TRBV2 to TRBJ2-5; the match to TRBD1 covers 7 bases. CDR1 and CDR2 (germline): SNHLY, FYNNEI. The CDR3 spans 13 residues. V was pared by 6 bases and J by 1 base, with 2 bases of the junction left unmatched. In DNA form, the CDR3 reads TGTGCCAGCAGCGGACAGGTCCAAGAGACCCAGTACTTC. The encoded protein is CASSGQVQETQYF.

This clonotype was seen a few times. The J gene is TRBJ1-5, the V gene TRBV4-1; 10 nucleotides agree with TRBD1. This CDR3 is built from 15 residues. The V and J ends lost 5 bases and 7 bases, in that order; junction bases with no gene match: 8. Germline lookup yields CDR1 MGHRA and CDR2 YSYEKL. Written as DNA, the CDR3 is TGCGCCAGCAGCGCGACCGGGACAGGGGACCAGCCCCAGCATTTT. This translates into CASSATGTGDQPQHF.

This clonotype was counted between two and nine times. The rearrangement joins TRBV12-3 or TRBV12-4 to TRBJ2-5; D is perhaps TRBD1 (5 bases). V was pared by 6 bases and J by 2 bases, with 13 bases between. There are 14 residues in the CDR3. For the CDR3, the DNA is TGTGCCAGCAGCCTTCTAGGGGCTCAAGAGACCCAGTACTTC. It specifies CASSLLGAQETQYF.

The chain couples TRBV3-1 to TRBJ1-2; 9 nucleotides align to TRBD1. The CDR3 consists of 14 residues. J was trimmed by 4 bases and V by 3 bases; bases with no gene match: 3. Germline values: CDR1 LGHDT, CDR2 YNNKEL (reference sequence). CDR3 DNA sequence: TGTGCCAGCAGCCAGAAGACAGGGGGCTATGGCTACACCTTC. Its translation is CASSQKTGGYGYTF.

This clonotype was picked up a small number of times. This chain links TRBV5-6 with TRBJ2-7; no clear D gene. CDR3 size: 12 residues. Germline CDR1 reads SGHDT; CDR2 reads YYEEEE. V lost 3 bases and J 2 bases, leaving 6 bases between the germline ends. DNA for the CDR3: TGTGCCAGCAGCTCCGCCGCCTACGAGCAGTACGTC. It is translated as CASSSAAYEQYV.

Written as DNA, the CDR3 is TGCGCCAGCAGCCCGGGGGTTGGAAATACGCAGTATTTT. Translation gives CASSPGVGNTQYF. V and J are TRBV4-1 and TRBJ2-3; perhaps TRBD2 as D (6 bases). Germline V lookup: CDR1 MGHRA, CDR2 YSYEKL. The CDR3 runs to 13 residues. V gave up 4 bases and J gave up 7 bases, with 12 bases separating them.

This clonotype has at least ten counts. This chain uses TRBV9 with TRBJ2-3, with TRBD2 identical over 8 bases. Germline V CDR1 and CDR2: SGDLS, YYNGEE. The length of the CDR3 is 14 residues. Losses at the gene ends were 3 bases for V and 1 base for J; bases not matched to a gene: 1. The CDR3 region has the DNA TGTGCCAGCAGCGCGACTAGCGGCACAGATACGCAGTATTTT. It translates to CASSATSGTDTQYF.

DNA of the CDR3: TGTGCCAGCAGCCAAGATGGCCACGGCTACACCTTC. Its protein product is CASSQDGHGYTF. V is TRBV14 and J is TRBJ1-2; D gene uncertain. In germline, CDR1 is SGHDN, CDR2 FVKESK. This CDR3 comprises 12 residues. Trimming pared 0 bases from V and 8 bases from J, leaving 7 bases between.

This clonotype appeared a few times. For the CDR3, the DNA is TGCAGTGCGTATCCAAGGGGTCAAGAGACCCAGTACTTC. It encodes CSAYPRGQETQYF. The V and J genes are TRBV20-1 and TRBJ2-5, with D tentatively TRBD1 (5 bases). Looked up from germline, CDR1 is DFQATT and CDR2 is SNEGSKA (reference sequence). V lost 6 bases and J lost 2, with 13 bases in between. This CDR3 spans 13 amino acids.

The genes are TRBV7-2 and TRBJ1-1, with D perhaps matching TRBD1 (5 bases). The length of the CDR3 is 11 residues. Trimming cost V 5 bases and J 8 bases, with 9 bases left between them. The germline CDR1 and CDR2 sequences are SGHTA and FQGNSA. The CDR3 coding sequence is TGTGCCAGCAGCGCAGGGCTGGAAGCTTTCTTT. This codes for CASSAGLEAFF.

This clonotype was seen a handful of times. This chain links TRBV21-1 with TRBJ1-1. TRBV21-1 is a recognized pseudogene. The CDR3 consists of 18 residues. The CDR3: CASSTTSRAADSWTEAFF. As DNA, the CDR3 is TGTGCCAGCAGCACCACTAGCCGAGCGGCAGATTCGTGGACTGAAGCTTTCTTT.

V usage is TRBV5-5 and J usage is TRBJ2-7, with D possibly matching TRBD2 (6 bases). The CDR3 is 15 amino acids. V was trimmed by 2 bases and J by 1 base, leaving 13 bases between them. CDR1 and CDR2 (germline): SGHKS, YYEKEE (reference sequence). DNA for the CDR3: TGTGCCAGCAGCTTAACCGGGACTCTATCCTACGAGCAGTACTTC. Amino acid sequence: CASSLTGTLSYEQYF. The full variable domain, completed using reference TRBV5-5 and TRBJ2-7, is DAGVTQSPTHLIKTRGQQVTLRCSPISGHKSVSWYQQVLGQGPQFIFQYYEKEERGRGNFPDRFSARQFPNYSSELNVNALLLGDSALYLCASSLTGTLSYEQYFGPGTRLTVT.